This TCR beta chain was documented in a study of blood T cell repertoires in COVID-19. Background on the study: The cDNA or gDNA used as material had been derived from T cells, B-cell-depleted T cells, or PBMCs.

Participant ages covered roughly 18 to 89 years across around 25 US areas. This CDR3 has 15 amino acids. Original processing notes: Reference gene primer amplification in the assay estimated nucleated cell counts. Libraries were prepared by immunoSEQ multiplex PCR; TCRdb keeps only in-frame clonotypes and omits some of them. The V and J calls and the clone size are those of that table, but D and trimming were determined from the DNA. The sample holds roughly 160,000 clones, roughly 87% seen once. This TCR was sampled from a woman in her fifties or sixties who had recovered from COVID-19. The sample consisted of PBMCs or T cells enriched from blood (not recorded which). The V and J genes are TRBV21-1 and TRBJ2-7; the D call TRBD1 from the table was never checked on the DNA. TRBV21-1 is a pseudogene segment. CDR3 loop: CASSKDRGCRYEQYF. CDR3 nucleotide sequence: TGTGCCAGCAGCAAGGACAGGGGATGTCGCTACGAGCAGTACTTC.